The rows below give T cell receptor beta chains drawn from one sample of a study of radiation and T cells in renal cell carcinoma. The assay was immunoSEQ multiplex PCR, and TCRdb's table has in-frame clones only and misses some. The table includes about 95,000 clones, 65% to 90% detected once. The input for sequencing was blood, taken from a patient whose treatment included radiotherapy and nephrectomy. These receptors all stem from a man in his fifties or sixties with renal cell carcinoma. Both conserved end residues are part of each CDR3. D genes are given only for firm matches. Some rows have no size entry. The others give once, few or many, or a class for an expanded clone.

NA	TRBV4-1	TRBJ2-7	13	NA	TGCGCCAGCAGCCAGGGGGTAAACTACGAGCAGTACTTC	CASSQGVNYEQYF
NA	TRBV7-3	TRBJ2-1	15	NA	TGTGCCAGCAGCTCCACAGGGGGCAGCGGGAGCCGACAGTTCTTC	CASSSTGGSGSRQFF
NA	TRBV7-6	TRBJ2-1	15	NA	TGTGCCAGCAGCTTAGCAGGGAGTTTCTACAATGAGCAGTTCTTC	CASSLAGSFYNEQFF
TRBD1	TRBV6-5	TRBJ1-2	15	NA	TGTGCCAGCAGTTACACAGGGGTTCCTAACTATGGCTACACCTTC	CASSYTGVPNYGYTF
NA	TRBV6-6	TRBJ1-3	15	once	TGTGCCAGCAGTTACGGGGGGAGAGACGGAAACACCATATATTTT	CASSYGGRDGNTIYF
NA	TRBV7-6	TRBJ2-2	13	NA	TGTGCCAGCAGCCGTGAGGTGGGCGGGGAGCTGTTTTTT	CASSREVGGELFF
NA	TRBV18	TRBJ1-2	15	NA	TGTGCCAGCTCACCATCGGAAGGGACTAACTATGGCTACACCTTC	CASSPSEGTNYGYTF
NA	TRBV12-5	TRBJ1-5	11	NA	TGTGCTAGTGGTTTGCATCAGCCCCAGCATTTT	CASGLHQPQHF
NA	TRBV30	TRBJ2-5	11	NA	TGTGCCTGGAGTCCCCGGGAGACCCAGTACTTC	CAWSPRETQYF
NA	TRBV6-5	TRBJ2-3	15	NA	TGTGCCAGCAGTTATCGAGGACGAGGCACAGATACGCAGTATTTT	CASSYRGRGTDTQYF
NA	TRBV7-2	TRBJ1-2	10	NA	TGTGCCAGCCAGAACTATGGCTACACCTTC	CASQNYGYTF
NA	TRBV19	TRBJ2-3	14	NA	TGTGCCAGTAGTCAGACTCGAGGCATAGATACGCAGTATTTT	CASSQTRGIDTQYF
NA	TRBV27	TRBJ1-2	17	NA	TGTGCCAGCAGTTTGGGGGGCTCGGGAGTACGTAACTATGGCTACACCTTC	CASSLGGSGVRNYGYTF
TRBD1	TRBV19	TRBJ2-7	15	NA	TGTGCCAGTAGTACCGGACAGGTCGGATCCTACGAGCAGTACTTC	CASSTGQVGSYEQYF
NA	TRBV23-1	TRBJ2-7	17	once	TGCGCCAGCAGTCAATCCGTGGTTTCGGGGGACCCCTACGAGCAGTACTTC	CASSQSVVSGDPYEQYF
TRBD1	TRBV11-2	TRBJ1-2	18	NA	TGTGCCAGCAGCCCAGCCCGGGACAGGGAGGAACCAAACTATGGCTACACCTTC	CASSPARDREEPNYGYTF
TRBD1	TRBV5-6	TRBJ2-7	15	NA	TGTGCCAGCAGCAGGGGGCAGGGGCTTTCCTACGAGCAGTACTTC	CASSRGQGLSYEQYF